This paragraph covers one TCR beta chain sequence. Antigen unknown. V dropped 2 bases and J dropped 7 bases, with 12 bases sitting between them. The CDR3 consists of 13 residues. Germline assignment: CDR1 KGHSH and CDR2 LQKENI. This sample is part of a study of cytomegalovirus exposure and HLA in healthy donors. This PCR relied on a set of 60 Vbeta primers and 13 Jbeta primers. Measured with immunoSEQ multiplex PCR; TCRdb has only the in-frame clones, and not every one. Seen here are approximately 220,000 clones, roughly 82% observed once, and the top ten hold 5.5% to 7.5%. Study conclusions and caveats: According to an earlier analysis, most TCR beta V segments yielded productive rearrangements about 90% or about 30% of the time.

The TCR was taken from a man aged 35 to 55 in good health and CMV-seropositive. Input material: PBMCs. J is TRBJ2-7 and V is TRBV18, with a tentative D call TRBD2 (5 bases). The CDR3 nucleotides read TGTGCCAGCTCACCATCGGGGAATCGAGAGCAGTACGTC. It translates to CASSPSGNREQYV.